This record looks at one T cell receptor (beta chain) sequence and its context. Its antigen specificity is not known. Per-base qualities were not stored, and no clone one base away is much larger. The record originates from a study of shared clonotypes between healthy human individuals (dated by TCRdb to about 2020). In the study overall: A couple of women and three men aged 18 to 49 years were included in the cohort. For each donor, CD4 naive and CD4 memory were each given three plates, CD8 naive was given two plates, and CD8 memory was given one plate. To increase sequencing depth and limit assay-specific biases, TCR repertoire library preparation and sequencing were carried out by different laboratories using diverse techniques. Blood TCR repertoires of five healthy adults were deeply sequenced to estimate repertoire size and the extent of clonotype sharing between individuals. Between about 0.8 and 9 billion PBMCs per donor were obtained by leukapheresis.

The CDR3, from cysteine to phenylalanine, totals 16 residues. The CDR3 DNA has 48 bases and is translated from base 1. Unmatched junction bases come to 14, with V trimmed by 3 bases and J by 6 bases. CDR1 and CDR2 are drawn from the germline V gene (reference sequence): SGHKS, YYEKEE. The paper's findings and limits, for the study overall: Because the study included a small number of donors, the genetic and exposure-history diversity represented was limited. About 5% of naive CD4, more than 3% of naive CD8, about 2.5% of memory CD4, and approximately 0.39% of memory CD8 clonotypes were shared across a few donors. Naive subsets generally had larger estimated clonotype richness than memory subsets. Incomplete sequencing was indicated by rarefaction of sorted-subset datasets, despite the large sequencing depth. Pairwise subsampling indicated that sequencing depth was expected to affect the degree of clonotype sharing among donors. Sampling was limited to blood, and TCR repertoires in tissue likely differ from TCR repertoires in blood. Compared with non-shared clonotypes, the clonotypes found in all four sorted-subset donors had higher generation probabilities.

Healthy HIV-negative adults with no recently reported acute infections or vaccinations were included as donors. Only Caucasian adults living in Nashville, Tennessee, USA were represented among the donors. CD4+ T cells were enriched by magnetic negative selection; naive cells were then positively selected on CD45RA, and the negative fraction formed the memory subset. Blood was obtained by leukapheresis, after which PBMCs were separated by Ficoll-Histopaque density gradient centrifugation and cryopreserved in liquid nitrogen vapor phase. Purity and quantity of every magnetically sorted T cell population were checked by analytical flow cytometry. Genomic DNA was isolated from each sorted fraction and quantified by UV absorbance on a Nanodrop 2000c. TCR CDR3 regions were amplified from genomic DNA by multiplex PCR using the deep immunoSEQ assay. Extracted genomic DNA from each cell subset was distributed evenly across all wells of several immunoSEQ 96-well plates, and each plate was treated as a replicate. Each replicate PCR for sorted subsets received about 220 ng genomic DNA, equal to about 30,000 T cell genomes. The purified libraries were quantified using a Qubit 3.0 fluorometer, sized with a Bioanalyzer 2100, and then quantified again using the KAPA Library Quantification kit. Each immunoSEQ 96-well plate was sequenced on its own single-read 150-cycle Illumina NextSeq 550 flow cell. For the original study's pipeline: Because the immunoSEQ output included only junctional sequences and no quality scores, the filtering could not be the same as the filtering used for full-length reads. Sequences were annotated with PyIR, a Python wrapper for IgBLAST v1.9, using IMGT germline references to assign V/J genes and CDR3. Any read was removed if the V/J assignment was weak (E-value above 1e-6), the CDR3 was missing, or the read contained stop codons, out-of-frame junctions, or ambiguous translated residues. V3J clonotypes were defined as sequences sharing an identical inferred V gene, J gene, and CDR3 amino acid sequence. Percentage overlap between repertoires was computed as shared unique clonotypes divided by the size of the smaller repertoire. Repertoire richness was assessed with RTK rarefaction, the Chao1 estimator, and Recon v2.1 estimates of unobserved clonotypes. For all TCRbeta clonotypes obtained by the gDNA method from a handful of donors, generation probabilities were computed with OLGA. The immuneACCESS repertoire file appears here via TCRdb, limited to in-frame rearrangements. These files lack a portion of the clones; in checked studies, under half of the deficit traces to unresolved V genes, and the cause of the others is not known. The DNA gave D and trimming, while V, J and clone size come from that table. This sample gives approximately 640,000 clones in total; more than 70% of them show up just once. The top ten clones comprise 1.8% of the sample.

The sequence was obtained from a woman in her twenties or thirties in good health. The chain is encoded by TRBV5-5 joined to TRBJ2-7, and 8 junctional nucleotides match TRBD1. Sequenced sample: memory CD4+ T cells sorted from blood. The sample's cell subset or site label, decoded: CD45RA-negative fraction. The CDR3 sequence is CASSSGTRDRTREQYF. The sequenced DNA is TGTGCCAGCAGCTCTGGGACCAGGGACAGGACACGCGAGCAGTACTTC.